These T cell receptor beta chains were read from a single sample in a study of OX40 agonist ivuxolimab in advanced cancers. TCRdb's table, derived via immunoSEQ multiplex PCR, lists solely in-frame clones and lacks some. The sample holds fewer than 45,000 clones, approximately 80% seen once. The material was CD4+ or CD8+ T cells sorted from blood, obtained in a trial of the OX40 agonist ivuxolimab. These receptors were taken from an adult with an advanced solid tumor such as melanoma, head and neck, liver or kidney cancer. Each CDR3 is given with its conserved first and last residue. D genes are given only for firm matches. The listing skips clone size in some rows; elsewhere it reads once, few, many or a size class.

D gene | clone size | CDR3 length | J gene | V gene | CDR3 protein | CDR3 DNA
TRBD1 | NA | 17 | TRBJ2-7 | TRBV5-5 | CASSFLPFGQKGAEQYF | TGTGCCAGCAGCTTTTTGCCTTTTGGACAGAAGGGGGCTGAGCAGTACTTC
TRBD2 | NA | 13 | TRBJ2-3 | TRBV2 | CASSARGADTQYF | TGTGCCAGCAGTGCTCGGGGGGCAGATACGCAGTATTTT
TRBD2 | few | 13 | TRBJ2-7 | TRBV10-3 | CAISGTTVYEQYF | TGTGCCATCAGCGGGACTACGGTTTACGAGCAGTACTTC
TRBD1 | NA | 11 | TRBJ2-7 | TRBV27 | CATKTGHEQYF | TGTGCCACCAAGACAGGGCACGAGCAGTACTTC
NA | NA | 14 | TRBJ2-1 | TRBV6-5 | CASSLQGGSNEQFF | TGTGCCAGCAGTCTGCAGGGGGGCAGCAATGAGCAGTTCTTC
NA | NA | 15 | TRBJ2-1 | TRBV10-3 | CAISEPYPLINEQFF | TGTGCCATCAGTGAGCCCTACCCCCTTATCAATGAGCAGTTCTTC
NA | NA | 16 | TRBJ2-7 | TRBV6-1 | CASSEGRLPSTHEQYF | TGTGCCAGCAGTGAAGGGAGGCTCCCCTCAACCCACGAGCAGTACTTC
NA | NA | 14 | TRBJ2-5 | TRBV7-2 | CASSLDTGWETQYF | TGTGCCAGCAGCTTAGATACAGGATGGGAGACCCAGTACTTC
NA | NA | 16 | TRBJ2-3 | TRBV11-2 | CASSFRGRAGTDTQYF | TGTGCCAGCAGCTTTAGGGGGAGGGCGGGCACAGATACGCAGTATTTT
TRBD2 | NA | 16 | TRBJ2-3 | TRBV4-2 | CASSQAGGAGKDTQYF | TGTGCCAGCAGCCAAGCCGGGGGAGCGGGGAAGGATACGCAGTATTTT
NA | NA | 15 | TRBJ2-7 | TRBV27 | CASSLGGPSMNEQYF | TGTGCCAGCAGTTTAGGGGGCCCTAGTATGAACGAGCAGTACTTC
TRBD1 | NA | 15 | TRBJ1-5 | TRBV6-1 | CASMGTGVFNQPQHF | TGTGCCAGCATGGGGACAGGGGTCTTCAATCAGCCCCAGCATTTT
NA | few | 14 | TRBJ2-7 | TRBV29-1 | CSVEGGTEAYEQYF | TGCAGCGTTGAAGGCGGGACGGAGGCCTACGAGCAGTACTTC
NA | NA | 18 | TRBJ2-7 | TRBV10-1 | CASSESGGSSVISYEQYF | TGCGCCAGCAGTGAGTCTGGAGGCAGCTCCGTAATATCCTACGAGCAGTACTTC